This section outlines one TCR beta chain sequence together with its context. Antigen specificity is unknown. This specimen comes from a study of T cell responses to AZD1222 COVID-19 vaccine. The data were produced by immunoSEQ multiplex PCR, yet TCRdb's version contains in-frame clones alone and is incomplete. The sample holds some 200,000 clones, roughly 91% seen once. Whole-study findings and limits: No day 14 peak samples; only post-peak repertoires were characterized. A rise in Spike-specific TCR breadth and depth followed two AZD1222 doses. The CD4 TCRs associated with vaccination extended across spike and predominated at 160-218 and 743-854.

CDR3 length equals 21 residues. V was cut by 0 bases and J by 2 bases, with 29 bases left in between. The germline V gene has CDR1 MNHEY and CDR2 SMNVEV (reference sequence). This clonotype was obtained from an adult who received the AZD1222 COVID-19 vaccine. The V call is TRBV27, the J call TRBJ2-7; a weak D match, TRBD2 (7 bases). Sequencing used peripheral blood, obtained 28 days after the second AZD1222 dose. In nucleotides, the CDR3 is TGTGCCAGCAGTTTATCGAAACCTCCCGGGGGGCGGACGGGACTGGCCTACGAGCAGTACTTC. Translating gives CASSLSKPPGGRTGLAYEQYF.